This T cell receptor beta chain was sequenced in a study of blood T cell repertoires in COVID-19 (dated by TCRdb to 2020 to 2021). Concerning the study at large: Samples covering the acute and convalescent phases of COVID-19 were provided by collaborators in the United States, Italy and Spain. The prospective study material was composed of cDNA or gDNA derived from T cells, B-cell-depleted T cells, or PBMCs. Subjects who had been exposed to COVID-19, were actively infected with it, or had recovered from it provided the deeply sampled blood TCRbeta repertoires that made up the dataset. A freely available public database, intended as a resource for researchers studying the immune response to SARS-CoV-2, is where the repertoires were released. The samples were drawn from the first 160 participants of the ongoing ImmuneRACE study and from 1,254 subjects provided by 6 global collaborators. The sample metadata nearly always contained a de-identified subject ID, COVID-19 status, age in years and sex. Where available, HLA class I and class II types were taken from metadata supplied by the sample provider and were not determined by assay-based typing. What the research found in general, with its limitations: The quantity of clinical and demographic metadata differed by source and by participant and was supplied without curation.

TCRbeta CDR3 regions were amplified from genomic DNA by means of the immunoSEQ Assay, a bias-controlled multiplex PCR. Under the source paper's analysis protocol: The number of nucleated cells in each sample was estimated from the amplification of reference gene primers within the assay. Sequence reads were collapsed and filtered to measure the absolute abundance of every unique TCRbeta CDR3 rearrangement. Productive Simpson clonality was computed per sample as the square root of Simpson's diversity index over productive rearrangements. What TCRdb holds here is the immuneACCESS table cut down to in-frame rearrangements. Part of the clones is not present; checked against another copy, under half of the missing clones reflect an unresolved V gene, and the others are unexplained. The DNA gave D and trimming, while V, J and clone size come from that table. The sample has under 300,000 clones on record, approximately 91% of them singletons. The ten biggest clones cover 2% to 2.5% of the sample.

The CDR3 covers 17 residues, taking in both the cysteine and the phenylalanine. This entry keeps only the CDR3 DNA: 51 bases, framed from base 1. Germline trimming: 1 base from V, 4 bases from J; junction bases outside gene matches: 7. The germline V gene encodes CDR1 LNHDA and CDR2 SQIVND (reference sequence). A second Seattle source provided samples from volunteer blood donors who had recovered from COVID-19. Whole blood was collected in K2EDTA tubes by collaborating institutions according to the institutions' own protocols. Collaborator samples were shipped for TCRbeta analysis as frozen whole blood, isolated PBMCs, or DNA extracted from either sample type. This clone has a single count. The specificity of this receptor is unknown. Per-base quality was not reported, and no clone a single base away is much larger than it.

The chain joins TRBV19 to TRBJ2-5; 12 central bases correspond to TRBD1. This clonotype was obtained from a woman in her thirties or forties who had recovered from COVID-19. The source material was peripheral blood. The bases read TGTGCCAGTAGTATAGGGGACAGGGGGCGCGTGGGAGAGACCCAGTACTTC. This sequence encodes CASSIGDRGRVGETQYF.